This is a list of T cell receptor beta chains from one sample in a study of blood T cell repertoires in COVID-19. Assay used: immunoSEQ multiplex PCR; TCRdb lists only in-frame clones, some missing. The table lists roughly 140,000 clones, about 85% of them singletons. Sample: peripheral blood. The receptors originated from a human donor in a cohort sampled during active COVID-19. CDR3s include the opening cysteine and the closing phenylalanine or tryptophan. D genes are given only for firm matches. Clone size appears in some rows only: once, few, many, or a class for an expanded clone.

abundance	v_gene	d_gene	j_gene	CDR3nt	CDR3aa
NA	TRBV15	NA	TRBJ1-4	TGTGCCACCAGCACCCGTGGCAGGGACTATGAAAAACTGTTTTTT	CATSTRGRDYEKLFF
few	TRBV10-1	NA	TRBJ1-5	TGCGCCAGCAGTGAGTCGAACCCCGGGGGGCCCCAGCATTTT	CASSESNPGGPQHF
once	TRBV15	NA	TRBJ1-2	TGTGCCACCAGCAGAGTTGACAGTCTGGTTGGCTACACCTTC	CATSRVDSLVGYTF
NA	TRBV6-4	TRBD1	TRBJ1-2	TGTGCCAGCAGTTTAAACGGAGGACAGGCGGGCTATGGCTACACCTTC	CASSLNGGQAGYGYTF
once	TRBV19	NA	TRBJ1-1	TGTGCCAGTACAACAGGGATTGGCACTGAAGCTTTCTTT	CASTTGIGTEAFF
few	TRBV7-2	TRBD1	TRBJ1-2	TGTGCCAGCAGCTTGGGACAGTCCGCCTATGGCTACACCTTC	CASSLGQSAYGYTF
NA	TRBV6-2/TRBV6-3	NA	TRBJ2-1	TGTGCCAGCAGTACCACCCCAGACTGGGAGCAGTTCTTC	CASSTTPDWEQFF
NA	TRBV7-9	TRBD1	TRBJ1-1	TGTGCCGCCCGGGACAGCAATAAAAACACTGAAGCTTTCTTT	CAARDSNKNTEAFF
NA	TRBV7-8	TRBD1	TRBJ2-7	TGTGCCAGCAGCTTAGTCCGGACAGGCTCCTACGAGCAGTACTTC	CASSLVRTGSYEQYF
NA	TRBV28	NA	TRBJ2-2	TGTGCCAGCAGTTTAGGAGGGGGCAGCGCCGGGGAGCTGTTTTTT	CASSLGGGSAGELFF
NA	TRBV23-1	NA	TRBJ1-2	TGCGCCAGCAGTCAATCAGCAGGGCGGAATGGCTACACCTTC	CASSQSAGRNGYTF
NA	TRBV7-9	NA	TRBJ2-2	TGTGCCAGCAGCCCGGGGGACAGAGGGTTCGGGGAGCTGTTTTTT	CASSPGDRGFGELFF
NA	TRBV5-5	TRBD1	TRBJ2-5	TGTGCCAGCAGCTTAGGACAGGGTGGGGAGACCCAGTACTTC	CASSLGQGGETQYF
NA	TRBV25-1	TRBD1	TRBJ2-7	TGTGCCAGCAGTAAGGGACAGAGGTACGAGCAGTACTTC	CASSKGQRYEQYF
NA	TRBV10-2	NA	TRBJ2-2	TGCGCCAGCAGTGACCCGGTGTTACTAATGGGCGGGGAGCTGTTTTTT	CASSDPVLLMGGELFF
NA	TRBV7-2	NA	TRBJ1-3	TGTGCCAGCAGCTTGGCCTCTGGAAACACCATATATTTT	CASSLASGNTIYF
NA	TRBV4-3	TRBD2	TRBJ2-3	TGCGCCAGCAGCCAAGATCGTCTAGCGGGTGGGGGGATGCAGTATTTT	CASSQDRLAGGGMQYF
few	TRBV15	TRBD1	TRBJ2-3	TGTGCCACCACCCCCAGCAGGGGGATCACAGATACGCAGTATTTT	CATTPSRGITDTQYF
NA	TRBV4-3	NA	TRBJ2-2	TGCGCCAGCAGCCAAGTTCTTGTGAACAGTGACACCGGGGAGCTGTTTTTT	CASSQVLVNSDTGELFF
NA	TRBV28	NA	TRBJ1-5	TGTGCCAGCAGTTTAACAAATGAGGGAGCCCATAGCAATCAGCCCCAGCATTTT	CASSLTNEGAHSNQPQHF
NA	TRBV11-3	NA	TRBJ2-4	TGTGCCAGCAGCTTAGTATCAGGCATAGCCAAAAACATTCAGTACTTC	CASSLVSGIAKNIQYF
NA	TRBV13	NA	TRBJ2-1	TGTGCCAGCACCACCGAGGGAGGCCCCTACAATGAGCAGTTCTTC	CASTTEGGPYNEQFF
NA	TRBV6-2/TRBV6-3	TRBD1	TRBJ2-5	TGTGCCAGCAGTTCTAAGGGGGCCTTGGAGACCCAGTACTTC	CASSSKGALETQYF
NA	TRBV2	TRBD1	TRBJ1-1	TGTGCCAGCAACAGGGGGAGGCCCGAAGGGGTTGGAGCTTTCTTT	CASNRGRPEGVGAFF
NA	TRBV27	NA	TRBJ2-5	TGTGCCAGCAGTTTATCGGGGAAACAGGGTCGGGAGACCCAGTACTTC	CASSLSGKQGRETQYF
NA	TRBV5-1	TRBD1	TRBJ1-6	TGCGCCAGCAGCTCTCAGGGCAGGGGGAACCATAATTCACCCCTCCACTTT	CASSSQGRGNHNSPLHF
NA	TRBV24-1	NA	TRBJ2-7	TGTGCCACCAGTGGAGGACAGCCTCCAACCTACGAGCAGTACTTC	CATSGGQPPTYEQYF
NA	TRBV3-1/TRBV3-2	TRBD2	TRBJ2-7	TGTGCCAGCAGCTTCGGGGGGGGCGGCGAGCAGTACTTC	CASSFGGGGEQYF
NA	TRBV18	TRBD1	TRBJ1-3	TGTGCCAGCTCAAGATTAGGGGGCTACGTATCTGGAAACACCATATATTTT	CASSRLGGYVSGNTIYF
NA	TRBV15	NA	TRBJ1-6	TGTGCCACCAGCGGGCAGGGAACTGGTTCACCCCTCCACTTT	CATSGQGTGSPLHF
once	TRBV7-3	NA	TRBJ2-7	TGTGCCAGCAGCTTATGGGGGCAGAGTCCCTTGGGGGAGCAGTACTTC	CASSLWGQSPLGEQYF
NA	TRBV5-1	TRBD1	TRBJ2-3	TGCGCCAGCAGCTCGGACAGGGCAGATACGCAGTATTTT	CASSSDRADTQYF
NA	TRBV5-1	TRBD1	TRBJ2-5	TGCGCCAGCAGCTTGGGGACAGGGGGCGCGAAGACCCAGTACTTC	CASSLGTGGAKTQYF
once	TRBV5-8	NA	TRBJ1-2	TGTGCCAGCAGGCAGGGGTTTTATGGCTACACCTTC	CASRQGFYGYTF
NA	TRBV7-2	NA	TRBJ2-3	TGTGCCAGCAGCTTAGTAGGGGGGGGCAGCACAGATACGCAGTATTTT	CASSLVGGGSTDTQYF
NA	TRBV9	NA	TRBJ2-5	TGTGCCAGCAGCGTAGAACAGATGGAGACCCAGTACTTC	CASSVEQMETQYF
NA	TRBV11-3	NA	TRBJ2-1	TGTGCCAGCAGCTTAGACGGGGGGACACCGACCCATGAGCAGTTCTTC	CASSLDGGTPTHEQFF
NA	TRBV3-1/TRBV3-2	NA	TRBJ1-5	TGTGCCAGCAGCCAAGTATTAAATCAGCCCCAGCATTTT	CASSQVLNQPQHF
NA	TRBV4-3	NA	TRBJ1-4	TGCGCCAGCAGCCAAGGCGGGAGGGGGAGCTATGAAAAACTGTTTTTT	CASSQGGRGSYEKLFF
NA	TRBV5-1	NA	TRBJ1-4	TGCGCCAGCACCCCTCGGGGGGGGGCTAATGAAAAACTGTTTTTT	CASTPRGGANEKLFF
few	TRBV27	TRBD2	TRBJ2-7	TGTGCCAGCAGTGGTATTAGCGGGGGAACCTACGAGCAGTACTTC	CASSGISGGTYEQYF
NA	TRBV7-2	NA	TRBJ1-3	TGTGCCAGCAGCTCCTGGACAGTTACTGGAAACACCATATATTTT	CASSSWTVTGNTIYF
NA	TRBV12-3/TRBV12-4	TRBD2	TRBJ2-7	TGTGCCAGCAGTTTAGCGCTAGCGGTAGGGCAGTACTTC	CASSLALAVGQYF
NA	TRBV19	TRBD1	TRBJ1-2	TGTGCCAGTAGCCACAGGGGGGATGGCTACACCTTC	CASSHRGDGYTF
NA	TRBV10-2	NA	TRBJ2-1	TGCGCCAGCAGTGAGTCCACCTACAATGAGCAGTTCTTC	CASSESTYNEQFF